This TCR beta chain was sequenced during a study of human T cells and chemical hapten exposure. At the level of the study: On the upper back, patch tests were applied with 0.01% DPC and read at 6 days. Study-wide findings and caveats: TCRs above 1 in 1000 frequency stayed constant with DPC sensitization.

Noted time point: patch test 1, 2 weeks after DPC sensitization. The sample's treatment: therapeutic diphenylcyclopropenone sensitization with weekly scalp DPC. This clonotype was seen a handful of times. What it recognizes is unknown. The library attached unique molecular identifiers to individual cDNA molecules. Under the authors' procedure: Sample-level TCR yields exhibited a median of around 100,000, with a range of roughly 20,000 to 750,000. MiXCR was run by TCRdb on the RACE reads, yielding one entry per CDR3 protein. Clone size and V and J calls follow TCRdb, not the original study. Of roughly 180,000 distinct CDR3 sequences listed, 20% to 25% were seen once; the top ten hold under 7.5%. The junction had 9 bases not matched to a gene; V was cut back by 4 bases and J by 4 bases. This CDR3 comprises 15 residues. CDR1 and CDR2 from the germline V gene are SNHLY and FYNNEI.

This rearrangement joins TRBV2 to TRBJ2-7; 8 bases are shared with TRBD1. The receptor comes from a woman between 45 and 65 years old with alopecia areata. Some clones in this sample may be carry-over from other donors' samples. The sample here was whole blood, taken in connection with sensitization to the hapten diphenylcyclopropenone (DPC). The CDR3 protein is CASSVSDRGRYEQYF. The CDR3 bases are TGTGCCAGCAGTGTGTCAGACAGGGGCCGTTACGAGCAGTACTTC.